One sample yielded the 23 T cell receptor beta chains listed below, sequenced in a study of blood T cell repertoires in COVID-19. Produced via immunoSEQ multiplex PCR; TCRdb's table is partial and in-frame only. The sample includes 210,000 or so clones, approximately 91% seen only once; the top ten take around 4.8%. Sequences were obtained from peripheral blood. The receptors derive from a woman aged 40-49 years with acute or convalescent COVID-19.

This sequence joins TRBV5-1 and TRBJ2-7, with a tentative D call TRBD1 (6 bases). V gave up 0 bases and J gave up 4 bases, with 8 bases separating them. Germline values: CDR1 SGHRS, CDR2 YFSETQ. This CDR3 has 13 amino acids. Here the CDR3 DNA reads TGCGCCAGCAGCTTGGCCCAGGGGTACGAGCAGTACGTC. It specifies CASSLAQGYEQYV.

This chain links TRBV5-1 with TRBJ2-7; TRBD1 matches 7 bases. With V trimmed by 8 bases and J by 1 base, 15 bases remained unmatched. The CDR3 is 16 residues long. Looked up from germline, CDR1 is SGHRS and CDR2 is YFSETQ. CDR3 DNA sequence: TGCGCCAGTATTACAGCAGACAGGGAGACGTCCTACGAGCAGTACGTC. The encoded protein is CASITADRETSYEQYV.

Remarks on this clone: The sample has other DNA sequences that encode this CDR3 too. The chain employs TRBV5-4 and TRBJ2-3; a weak D match, TRBD2 (5 bases). Per the germline V gene, CDR1 is SGHNT and CDR2 is YYREEE (reference sequence). Trimming shortened V by 0 bases and J by 2 bases, and 7 bases separated the two germline ends. This CDR3 comprises 14 residues. CDR3 region: CASSLGLSTDTQYF. The CDR3 region has the DNA TGTGCCAGCAGCTTGGGACTATCCACAGATACGCAGTATTTT.

The V gene is TRBV6-4, the J gene TRBJ1-5, with D possibly matching TRBD1 (5 bases). The V end lost 6 bases, the J end lost 0 bases, and 21 bases lay between the germline ends. The germline V gene encodes CDR1 MRHNA and CDR2 SNTAGT. CDR3 length equals 18 residues. CDR3 sequence: CASSPYPWGDYSNQPQHF. DNA of the CDR3: TGTGCCAGCAGCCCCTATCCCTGGGGGGATTATAGCAATCAGCCCCAGCATTTT.

This chain links TRBV10-2 with TRBJ2-5, with 8 bases fitting TRBD2. CDR3 length: 13 residues. Losses at the gene ends were 8 bases for V and 5 bases for J; bases not matched to a gene: 7. The germline V gene encodes CDR1 WSHSY and CDR2 SAAADI. For the CDR3, the DNA is TGCGCCAGCGGGTGGTCGGGGGGGGAGACCCAGTACTTC. It yields the protein CASGWSGGETQYF.

Concerning this clone: One junction end does not reproduce the germline sequence, and a read error may be involved. J is TRBJ1-1 and V is TRBV25-1; no clear D. Germline CDR1 and CDR2: MGHDK and SYGVNS. The CDR3 runs 15 residues. The CDR3 nucleotides are TGTGCCAGCACCCCGACGACGAGACTGAAAACTGAAGCTTTCTTT. Its translation: CASTPTTRLKTEAFF.

The V call is TRBV18, the J call TRBJ1-1; D is undetermined. CDR1 is KGHSH, CDR2 LQKENI, per germline. Trimming cost V 3 bases and J 5 bases, with 10 bases left between them. The length of the CDR3 is 13 residues. The CDR3 DNA follows: TGTGCCAGCTCACCCGAGGTTGGTACTGAAGCTTTCTTT. Its protein is CASSPEVGTEAFF.

CDR3: CASSPYRDRDSNYGYTF. CDR3 DNA: TGTGCCAGCAGTCCCTACCGGGACAGGGACTCTAACTATGGCTACACCTTC. The chain links TRBV6-6 to TRBJ1-2, with 9 bases lining up with TRBD1. V shed 5 bases and J 0 bases; nucleotides not matched to a gene: 10. The germline gives CDR1 MNHNY, CDR2 SVGAGI (reference sequence). The CDR3 has 17 amino acids.

The V and J genes are TRBV9 and TRBJ1-2; D ambiguous. In germline, CDR1 is SGDLS, CDR2 YYNGEE. V shed 3 bases and J shed 5 bases, with 23 bases lying between them. CDR3 length: 17 amino acids. CDR3 region: CASSEAPGRVILYGYTF. The DNA for the CDR3 is TGTGCCAGCAGCGAGGCCCCCGGGAGGGTTATCCTTTATGGCTACACCTTC.

A single count supports this clone. This sequence joins TRBV9 and TRBJ2-2; 10 nucleotides align to TRBD1. The CDR3 is made up of 16 amino acids. V trimming: 3 bases; J trimming: 6 bases; junction bases outside the gene matches: 8. CDR1 is SGDLS and CDR2 is YYNGEE in the germline V gene. The CDR3: CASSDNRDRGPGELFF. The DNA of the CDR3 is TGTGCCAGCAGCGACAACCGGGACAGGGGACCCGGGGAGCTGTTTTTT.

The chain links TRBV18 to TRBJ1-2; 9 positions agree with TRBD1. Germline V CDR1 and CDR2: KGHSH, LQKENI. V lost 2 bases and J lost 8; bases outside the gene matches: 6. The CDR3 totals 14 residues. DNA of the CDR3: TGTGCCAGCTCACCAACCGGGACAGGGACCGGCTACACCTTC. Its protein is CASSPTGTGTGYTF.

The rearrangement joins TRBV7-2 to TRBJ2-3, with 10 bases aligning to TRBD2. With 4 bases clipped from V and 7 bases from J, the junction kept 11 bases outside the gene matches. The CDR3 contains 16 residues. Germline CDR1 and CDR2: SGHTA and FQGNSA. CDR3 DNA: TGTGCCAGCAGCTCGAAACTAGCGGGGAGCGAGAATACGCAGTATTTT. Protein sequence: CASSSKLAGSENTQYF.

The CDR3 DNA follows: TGTGCCACCAGCAGGTCAGCAGGGGGCACAGGATACTACACCTTC. As protein: CATSRSAGGTGYYTF. This sequence joins TRBV15 and TRBJ1-2; 8 bases line up with TRBD1. The V gene end was trimmed by 3 bases and the J gene end by 10 bases; junction bases not matched to a gene: 13. The CDR3 covers 15 residues. Germline V lookup: CDR1 LNHNV, CDR2 YYDKDF (reference sequence).

V usage is TRBV9 and J usage is TRBJ1-4; the match to TRBD1 covers 7 bases. V trimming: 0 bases; J trimming: 6 bases; junction bases outside the gene matches: 5. Germline V CDR1 and CDR2: SGDLS, YYNGEE. This CDR3 comprises 15 residues. The CDR3 region is CASSVDEGGHEKLFF. The CDR3 DNA reads TGTGCCAGCAGCGTAGATGAAGGGGGCCATGAAAAACTGTTTTTT.

The sample holds one count of this clone. The chain carries TRBV6-5 and TRBJ2-1, with 7 bases matching TRBD1. The CDR3 covers 14 residues. Germline CDR1 is MNHEY and CDR2 is SVGAGI. V shed 7 bases, J shed 3 bases, and the junction held 6 bases outside the gene matches. CDR3 nucleotide sequence: TGTGCCAGCATTCCGGGACAGCACTACAATGAGCAGTTCTTC. It codes for CASIPGQHYNEQFF.

This chain uses TRBV9 with TRBJ1-2; D possibly corresponds to TRBD1 (6 bases). Deletions cut 4 bases from V and 1 base from J, with 14 bases between. CDR3 size: 15 residues. The germline V gene encodes CDR1 SGDLS and CDR2 YYNGEE. In nucleotides, the CDR3 is TGTGCCAGCAGCCCCACGGCAGGGGTTAACTATGGCTACACCTTC. Translating it yields CASSPTAGVNYGYTF.

The V call is TRBV5-4, the J call TRBJ2-5, with D unclear. The V end was cut by 1 base, the J end by 3 bases, with 7 bases between. Germline V gives CDR1 SGHNT, CDR2 YYREEE (reference sequence). The CDR3 runs to 13 residues. As DNA, the CDR3 is TGTGCCAGCAGCTTGATCCGGGAAGAGACCCAGTACTTC. Protein sequence: CASSLIREETQYF.

J is TRBJ1-1 and V is TRBV18; D is ambiguous. The length of the CDR3 is 18 residues. V was pared by 2 bases and J by 0 bases, with 19 bases between. The germline V gene has CDR1 KGHSH and CDR2 LQKENI. In DNA, the CDR3 is TGTGCCAGCTCACCATTGCTCTCGGGAAGGGCTGTGAACACTGAAGCTTTCTTT. It is translated as CASSPLLSGRAVNTEAFF.

The chain employs TRBV9 and TRBJ1-6, with 7 positions matching TRBD1. This CDR3 comprises 16 residues. Germline lookup yields CDR1 SGDLS and CDR2 YYNGEE. With 6 bases clipped from V and 4 bases from J, the junction kept 10 bases outside the gene matches. In DNA form, the CDR3 reads TGTGCCAGCAACCGGGACAGTATGATTTATAATTCACCCCTCCACTTT. Translated, it gives CASNRDSMIYNSPLHF. The complete variable domain, with remaining parts taken from reference TRBV9 and TRBJ1-6, reads DSGVTQTPKHLITATGQRVTLRCSPRSGDLSVYWYQQSLDQGLQFLIQYYNGEERAKGNILERFSAQQFPDLHSELNLSSLELGDSALYFCASNRDSMIYNSPLHFGNGTRLTVT.

The V and J genes are TRBV6-6 and TRBJ1-2, with a weak D call TRBD1 (5 bases). The V and J ends lost 2 bases and 7 bases respectively, with 11 bases between them. From germline, CDR1 is MNHNY and CDR2 SVGAGI (reference sequence). The CDR3 sequence is 13 residues long. CDR3 bases: TGTGCCAGCAGTTACGGGCAGGGTCCTGGCTACACCTTC. It translates to CASSYGQGPGYTF.

The chain has TRBV2 and TRBJ1-4, with a tentative D call TRBD1 (6 bases). Germline V lookup: CDR1 SNHLY, CDR2 FYNNEI. V lost 6 bases, J lost 4 bases, and 12 bases lay in between. The CDR3 extends over 14 amino acids. The CDR3 loop reads CASRRGQLNEKLFF. The DNA for the CDR3 is TGTGCCAGCAGGAGAGGACAGCTTAATGAAAAACTGTTTTTT.

The CDR3 DNA is TGTGCCAGCAGTGAAGCGTCTTTCTCCTACGAGCAGTACGTC. Its translation: CASSEASFSYEQYV. The rearrangement joins TRBV6-1 to TRBJ2-7; D not resolved. Trimming pared 0 bases from V and 0 bases from J, leaving 6 bases between. CDR3 length: 14 amino acids. The germline V gene encodes CDR1 MNHNS and CDR2 SASEGT.

The rearrangement joins TRBV4-1 to TRBJ1-6, with D uncertain. In germline, CDR1 is MGHRA, CDR2 YSYEKL. This CDR3 has 18 amino acids. Deletions cut 1 base from V and 8 bases from J, with 21 bases between. CDR3 in amino acids: CASSQVDMGMPRDSPLHF. The CDR3, as DNA: TGCGCCAGCAGCCAAGTCGACATGGGGATGCCGAGGGATTCACCCCTCCACTTT.